The next 11 T cell receptor beta chains were all read from a single sample in a study of T cells in Graves' hyperthyroidism and ophthalmopathy. TCR beta CDR3 region amplification was performed from RNA transcripts. Researchers ran a first-round RT-PCR on the TCR CDR3 using the HTBI primer set. TCRdb used MiXCR to reprocess the multiplex PCR reads, holding one entry per CDR3 protein. Altogether 300,000 to 400,000 distinct CDR3 sequences are present, 15% to 20% being singletons, with the ten largest covering roughly two fifths. Sample: blood. These receptors all stem from a man between 18 and 35 years old with Graves' ophthalmopathy.

At least ten counts were recorded for this clonotype. This CDR3 reads CASTLQSSYNSPLHF. The DNA for the CDR3 is TGTGCCAGCACCCTCCAGAGCTCCTATAATTCACCCCTCCACTTT. This chain connects TRBV2 to TRBJ1-6, with D hard to call. Germline V gives CDR1 SNHLY, CDR2 FYNNEI. V dropped 7 bases and J dropped 0 bases, with 10 bases sitting between them. This CDR3 is 15 amino acids long.

This clonotype was detected ten times or more. V gene TRBV7-2 combines with J gene TRBJ2-7; 8 bases line up with TRBD2. V shed 5 bases, J shed 3 bases, and the junction held 3 bases outside the gene matches. CDR1 SGHTA and CDR2 FQGNSA come from the germline V gene. The CDR3 has 13 amino acids. The CDR3 nucleotides read TGTGCCAGCAGCCGGGGGGGTCTCTACGAGCAGTACTTC. Its translation is CASSRGGLYEQYF.

This clonotype was counted at least ten times. The chain joins TRBV12-3 or TRBV12-4 to TRBJ1-1; D is undetermined. V was clipped by 7 bases and J by 0 bases, with 12 bases between them. This CDR3 contains 14 residues. The CDR3 loop is CASTVGALNTEAFF. The CDR3 nucleotides read TGTGCCAGCACCGTGGGCGCACTGAACACTGAAGCTTTCTTT.

This chain links TRBV25-1 with TRBJ1-6; 7 nucleotides line up with TRBD1. Germline lookup yields CDR1 MGHDK and CDR2 SYGVNS. This CDR3 has 14 amino acids. With V trimmed by 8 bases and J by 7 bases, 8 bases remained unmatched. CDR3 DNA sequence: TGTGCCAGCCACCGGGACAGTCCCAATTCACCCCTCCACTTT. Translated, it gives CASHRDSPNSPLHF.

This clonotype was recorded many times. The CDR3 DNA sequence: TGCGCCAGCAGCTTGGGCATCTCATGGGAAGATACGCAGTATTTT. Protein sequence: CASSLGISWEDTQYF. The chain uses TRBV5-1 and TRBJ2-3; D ambiguous. Trimming cost V 0 bases and J 5 bases, with 13 bases left between them. The CDR3 extends over 15 amino acids. Germline loops: CDR1 SGHRS, CDR2 YFSETQ.

V and J are TRBV6-2 or TRBV6-3 and TRBJ2-4; TRBD2 aligns across 7 bases. Germline CDR1 reads MNHEY; CDR2 reads SVGEGT. This CDR3 has 13 amino acids. With V trimmed by 2 bases and J by 8 bases, 3 bases remained unmatched. CDR3 region: CASSYVGGDIQYF. The CDR3 DNA reads as TGTGCCAGCAGTTACGTGGGGGGGGACATTCAGTACTTC.

This clonotype was counted ten times or more. The chain combines TRBV6-1 with TRBJ2-7, with 8 positions matching TRBD1. The V gene's germline CDR1 is MNHNS and CDR2 SASEGT. Trimming removed 4 bases from V and 3 bases from J; junction bases left unmatched: 5. This CDR3 has 14 residues. The CDR3 is CASSVWTGSYEQYF. For the CDR3, the DNA is TGTGCCAGCAGTGTATGGACAGGGAGCTACGAGCAGTACTTC.

This clonotype occurred many times. The rearrangement uses TRBV6-1 and TRBJ1-1; D uncertain. The CDR3 extends over 14 amino acids. The germline gives CDR1 MNHNS, CDR2 SASEGT. V gave up 5 bases and J gave up 1 base, with 11 bases separating them. This chain's CDR3 is CASSPALRNTEAFF. Here the CDR3 DNA reads TGTGCCAGCAGTCCCGCCCTCAGGAACACTGAAGCTTTCTTT.

At least ten counts were recorded for this clonotype. The chain carries TRBV12-3 or TRBV12-4 and TRBJ1-1; TRBD1 matches 10 bases. The CDR3 runs to 15 residues. V shed 5 bases and J 2 bases; nucleotides not matched to a gene: 5. CDR3 sequence reads: CASSIPTGGNTEAFF. The CDR3 DNA sequence: TGTGCCAGCAGTATACCGACAGGGGGCAACACTGAAGCTTTCTTT.

J is TRBJ1-5 and V is TRBV29-1, with a possible D match to TRBD1 (5 bases). Per germline, CDR1 SQVTM and CDR2 ANQGSEA. Trimming took off 4 bases at V and 1 base at J, with 14 bases between the two ends. The CDR3 runs 15 residues. CDR3 amino acids: CSVVIAGYSNQPQHF. CDR3 bases: TGCAGCGTTGTTATTGCAGGGTACAGCAATCAGCCCCAGCATTTT.

This clonotype appeared a few times. The chain employs TRBV3-1 and TRBJ2-7; 7 bases fit TRBD1. Unmatched junction bases numbered 17, after V lost 0 bases and J lost 9 bases. This CDR3 is 17 amino acids long. CDR1 is LGHDT and CDR2 is YNNKEL in the germline V gene (reference sequence). As DNA, the CDR3 is TGTGCCAGCAGCCAAGATCTTTCCGCGGGCGTTTCAGGGGGGCAGTACTTC. It yields the protein CASSQDLSAGVSGGQYF.